This TCR beta chain comes out of a study of long-term antiretroviral therapy in people with HIV. Study-level findings and limits: Neither ART adherence, viral resistance nor therapy changes were documented. At every time point, clones expanded before ART dominated the repertoire.

Treated in the United States were all of the participants with HIV. Researchers report immunoSEQ v3.0 was run at survey level. Assay: immunoSEQ multiplex PCR; the TCRdb copy retains only in-frame clones and omits some. The top ten clones hold approximately 7% of a sample with about 23,000 clones, roughly four fifths of them seen once. Germline V lookup: CDR1 SGHKS, CDR2 YYEKEE (reference sequence). The CDR3 is 19 residues long. V dropped 1 base and J dropped 0; count of bases not matched to a gene: 14. Turning to this clone: Its antigen is still unknown.

This clonotype was sampled from a man younger than 45 with HIV. Specimen: unsorted PBMCs, collected 1.5 years after starting antiretroviral therapy. The genes are TRBV5-5 and TRBJ2-7; 9 bases map to TRBD2. CDR3 region: CASSLLPGLAVAPSYEQYF. The CDR3 DNA is TGTGCCAGCAGCTTGCTTCCGGGACTAGCCGTAGCACCCTCCTACGAGCAGTACTTC.